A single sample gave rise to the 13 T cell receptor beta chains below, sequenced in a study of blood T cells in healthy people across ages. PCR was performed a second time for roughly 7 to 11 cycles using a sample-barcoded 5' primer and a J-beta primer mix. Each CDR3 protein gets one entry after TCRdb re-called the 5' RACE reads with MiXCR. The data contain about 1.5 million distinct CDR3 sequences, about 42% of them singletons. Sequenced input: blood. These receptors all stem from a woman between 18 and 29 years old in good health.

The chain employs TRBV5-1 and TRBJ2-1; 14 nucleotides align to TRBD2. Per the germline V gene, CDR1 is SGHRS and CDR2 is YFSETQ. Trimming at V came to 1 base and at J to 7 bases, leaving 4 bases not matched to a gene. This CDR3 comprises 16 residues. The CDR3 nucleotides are TGCGCCAGCAGCTTGTCCGGACTAGCGGGAGGAAATGAGCAGTTCTTC. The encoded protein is CASSLSGLAGGNEQFF.

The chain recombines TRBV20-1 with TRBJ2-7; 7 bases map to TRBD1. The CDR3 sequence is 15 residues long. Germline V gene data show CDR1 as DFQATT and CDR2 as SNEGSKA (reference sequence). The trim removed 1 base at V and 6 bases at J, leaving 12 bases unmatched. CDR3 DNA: TGCAGTGCTAGAGGCAAAGGGACAGTCTTCAGCGAGCAGTACTTC. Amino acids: CSARGKGTVFSEQYF.

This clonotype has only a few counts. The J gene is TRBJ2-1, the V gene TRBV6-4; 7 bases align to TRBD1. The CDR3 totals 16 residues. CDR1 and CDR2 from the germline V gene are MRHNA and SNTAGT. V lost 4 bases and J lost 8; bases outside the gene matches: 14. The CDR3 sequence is CASSADRSRFIDEQFF. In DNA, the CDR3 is TGTGCCAGCAGTGCGGACAGGTCCCGATTTATCGATGAGCAGTTCTTC.

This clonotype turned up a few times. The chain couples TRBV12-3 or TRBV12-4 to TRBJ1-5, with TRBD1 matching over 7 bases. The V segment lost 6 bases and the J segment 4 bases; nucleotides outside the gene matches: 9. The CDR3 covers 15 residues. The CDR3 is CASSLSQGGNQPQHF. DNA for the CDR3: TGTGCCAGCAGCTTGAGCCAGGGGGGGAATCAGCCCCAGCATTTT.

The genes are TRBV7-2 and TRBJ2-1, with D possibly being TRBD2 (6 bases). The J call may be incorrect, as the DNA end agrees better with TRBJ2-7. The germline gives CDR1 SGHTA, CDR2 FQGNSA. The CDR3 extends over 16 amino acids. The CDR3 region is CASSVGGTYQDNEQYF. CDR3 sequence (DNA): TGTGCCAGCAGCGTAGGAGGGACTTACCAGGACAATGAGCAGTACTTC.

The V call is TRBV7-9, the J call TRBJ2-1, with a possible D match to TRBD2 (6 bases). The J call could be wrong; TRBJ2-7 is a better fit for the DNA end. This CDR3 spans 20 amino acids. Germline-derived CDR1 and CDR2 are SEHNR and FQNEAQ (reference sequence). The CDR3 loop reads CASSHGDSTEVGYSYNEQYF. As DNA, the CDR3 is TGTGCCAGCAGCCACGGGGACTCCACCGAGGTGGGTTACTCCTACAATGAGCAGTACTTC.

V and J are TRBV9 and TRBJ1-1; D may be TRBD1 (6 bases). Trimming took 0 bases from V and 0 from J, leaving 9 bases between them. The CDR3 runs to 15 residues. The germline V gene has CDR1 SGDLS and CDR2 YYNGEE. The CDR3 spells CASSVVDRMNTEAFF. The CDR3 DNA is TGTGCCAGCAGCGTAGTTGACAGGATGAACACTGAAGCTTTCTTT.

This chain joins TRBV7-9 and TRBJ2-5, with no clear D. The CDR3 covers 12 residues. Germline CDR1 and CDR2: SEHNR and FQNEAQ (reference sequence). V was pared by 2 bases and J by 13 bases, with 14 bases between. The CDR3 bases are TGTGCCAGCAGCTTAATCTGGGCATACGCGTACTTC. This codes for CASSLIWAYAYF.

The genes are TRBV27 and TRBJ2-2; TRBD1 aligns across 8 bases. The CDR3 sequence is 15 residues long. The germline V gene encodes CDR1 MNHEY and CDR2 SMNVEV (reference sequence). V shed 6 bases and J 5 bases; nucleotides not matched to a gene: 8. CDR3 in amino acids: CASSTARGHTGELFF. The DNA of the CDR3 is TGTGCCAGCAGCACCGCCAGGGGGCATACCGGGGAGCTGTTTTTT.

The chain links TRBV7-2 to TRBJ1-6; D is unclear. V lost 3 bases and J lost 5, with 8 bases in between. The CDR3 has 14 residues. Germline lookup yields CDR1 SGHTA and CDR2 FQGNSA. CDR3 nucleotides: TGTGCCAGCAGCTTCTCCGCCCATAATTCACCCCTCCACTTT. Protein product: CASSFSAHNSPLHF.

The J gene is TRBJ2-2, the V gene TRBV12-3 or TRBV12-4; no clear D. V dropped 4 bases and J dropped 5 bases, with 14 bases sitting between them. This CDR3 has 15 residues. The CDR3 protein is CASSSSVGATGELFF. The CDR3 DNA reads TGTGCCAGCAGTTCCTCCGTCGGAGCTACCGGGGAGCTGTTTTTT.

The CDR3: CASSLRTGEFF. Here the CDR3 DNA reads TGTGCCAGCAGCTTACGGACTGGGGAGTTCTTC. The V gene is TRBV5-6, the J gene TRBJ2-1; possible D gene TRBD2, 5 bases. V lost 2 bases, J lost 14 bases, and 11 bases lay in between. CDR1 is SGHDT, CDR2 YYEEEE, per germline. This CDR3 has 11 amino acids. Supplemented by reference TRBV5-6 and TRBJ2-1, the full variable domain reads DAGVTQSPTHLIKTRGQQVTLRCSPKSGHDTVSWYQQALGQGPQFIFQYYEEEERQRGNFPDRFSGHQFPNYSSELNVNALLLGDSALYLCASSLRTGEFFGPGTRLTVL.

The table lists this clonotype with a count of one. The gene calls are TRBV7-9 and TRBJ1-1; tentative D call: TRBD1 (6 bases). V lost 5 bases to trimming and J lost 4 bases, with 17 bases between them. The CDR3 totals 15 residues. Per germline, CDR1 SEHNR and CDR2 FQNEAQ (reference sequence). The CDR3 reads CASSRADRRITEAFF. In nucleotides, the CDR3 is TGTGCCAGCAGCCGCGCTGACAGGCGTATCACTGAAGCTTTCTTT.